These 27 T cell receptor beta chains share one sample of origin, sequenced in a study of CD8 T cells in Susac syndrome. RNA amounts of about 0.5 to 1 ug underwent reverse transcription with random hexamers. TCRdb passed the immunoSEQ multiplex PCR reads through MiXCR, listing each CDR3 protein once. The sample has tens of thousands of distinct CDR3 sequences; approximately 96% are singletons. Sequenced input: CD8+ T cells from PBMCs. The receptor source for this set is a human donor with Susac syndrome.

This sequence joins TRBV5-6 and TRBJ2-7; no clear D gene. V shed 4 bases and J shed 2 bases, with 19 bases lying between them. This CDR3 is 16 amino acids long. Germline V lookup: CDR1 SGHDT, CDR2 YYEEEE. As DNA, the CDR3 is TGTGCCAGCAGCCCCCTTTACGACAATCCCGCCTACGAGCAGTACTTC. Its protein is CASSPLYDNPAYEQYF.

The V and J genes are TRBV6-5 and TRBJ2-1; the match to TRBD2 covers 10 bases. Trimming cost V 0 bases and J 4 bases; bases outside gene matches: 3. CDR1 and CDR2 (germline): MNHEY, SVGAGI. The CDR3 consists of 16 residues. Written as DNA, the CDR3 is TGTGCCAGCAGTTACTCCCGAGCGGGGGGGTACAATGAGCAGTTCTTC. As protein: CASSYSRAGGYNEQFF.

This clonotype showed up just once. The genes are TRBV7-9 and TRBJ2-7, with D unresolved. This CDR3 spans 13 amino acids. The ends were cut back, 1 base at V and 4 bases at J, with 8 bases in the middle. Germline V gene sequence: CDR1 SEHNR, CDR2 FQNEAQ (reference sequence). Here the CDR3 DNA reads TGTGCCAGCAGCTTAGTCCTTGGATACGAGCAGTACTTC. Amino acid sequence: CASSLVLGYEQYF.

The chain carries TRBV27 and TRBJ2-3, with TRBD1 matching over 7 bases. This CDR3 spans 15 amino acids. Germline trimming cut 7 bases from V and 0 bases from J; bases unmatched to any gene: 7. Germline loops: CDR1 MNHEY, CDR2 SMNVEV (reference sequence). In nucleotides, the CDR3 is TGTGCCAGCACCCTCGGGACAGACAGCACAGATACGCAGTATTTT. Residues: CASTLGTDSTDTQYF.

In its sample, this clonotype was seen once. The J gene is TRBJ2-7, the V gene TRBV7-9; weak D call: TRBD2 (5 bases). This CDR3 is 15 amino acids long. The germline gives CDR1 SEHNR, CDR2 FQNEAQ (reference sequence). Trimming left V 5 bases short and J 3 bases short, with 17 bases between. CDR3 sequence (DNA): TGTGCCAGCAGCCCTCCAAGAGACTACCTCTACGAGCAGTACGTC. This encodes CASSPPRDYLYEQYV.

This clonotype was observed a single time. The CDR3: CASSLNQGLQETQYF. The CDR3 DNA is TGTGCCAGCAGCTTAAACCAGGGTTTACAAGAGACCCAGTACTTC. The V call is TRBV7-9, the J call TRBJ2-5, with D tentatively TRBD1 (5 bases). The CDR3 runs 15 residues. From germline, CDR1 is SEHNR and CDR2 FQNEAQ (reference sequence). The germline V and J ends were trimmed by 2 bases and 2 bases, with 12 bases remaining between them. Variable domain in full (rest from reference TRBV7-9 and TRBJ2-5): DTGVSQNPRHKITKRGQNVTFRCDPISEHNRLYWYRQTLGQGPEFLTYFQNEAQLEKSRLLSDRFSAERPKGSFSTLEIQRTEQGDSAMYLCASSLNQGLQETQYFGPGTRLLVL.

The genes are TRBV7-9 and TRBJ2-1; D is unresolved. In germline, CDR1 is SEHNR, CDR2 FQNEAQ (reference sequence). This CDR3 spans 14 amino acids. V shed 4 bases and J shed 5 bases, with 12 bases lying between them. The CDR3 DNA sequence: TGTGCCAGCAGCTCCCGCCTTACAAACAATGAGCAGTTCTTC. It yields the protein CASSSRLTNNEQFF.

The V and J genes are TRBV9 and TRBJ2-7; D unclear. CDR1 is SGDLS, CDR2 YYNGEE, per germline. The V and J ends lost 3 bases and 0 bases respectively, with 4 bases between them. This CDR3 is 12 amino acids long. The CDR3 nucleotides read TGTGCCAGCAGCGCCCTCTCCTACGAGCAGTACGTC. Translated: CASSALSYEQYV.

The J gene is TRBJ2-7, the V gene TRBV5-1; TRBD1 agrees at 10 bases. The ends lost 5 bases at V and 2 bases at J; junction bases unmatched: 7. The V gene's germline CDR1 is SGHRS and CDR2 YFSETQ. The CDR3 is 15 amino acids. The CDR3 DNA reads as TGCGCCAGCAGGATGGACAGGGGGACCCCCTACGAGCAGTACGTC. As protein: CASRMDRGTPYEQYV.

The rearrangement uses TRBV14 and TRBJ2-3; D may be TRBD2 (6 bases). CDR1 and CDR2 from the germline V gene are SGHDN and FVKESK. CDR3 length equals 15 residues. The V end lost 2 bases, the J end lost 1 base, and 10 bases lay between the germline ends. This CDR3 is CASSQLGGGTDTQYF. DNA for the CDR3: TGTGCCAGCAGCCAACTAGGAGGGGGCACAGATACGCAGTATTTT.

This sequence joins TRBV16 and TRBJ1-1; TRBD1 might be the D (6 bases). The CDR3 has 16 residues. Germline V lookup: CDR1 KGHSY, CDR2 FQNENV. Trimming took off 4 bases at V and 1 base at J, with 16 bases between the two ends. The DNA for the CDR3 is TGTGCCAGCAGCCTCCCCACAGCAGGGGCGAACACTGAAGCTTTCTTT. As protein: CASSLPTAGANTEAFF. Full variable domain (outside the CDR3, taken from reference TRBV16 and TRBJ1-1): GEEVAQTPKHLVRGEGQKAKLYCAPIKGHSYVFWYQQVLKNEFKFLISFQNENVFDETGMPKERFSAKCLPNSPCSLEIQATKLEDSAVYFCASSLPTAGANTEAFFGQGTRLTVV.

The chain carries TRBV29-1 and TRBJ2-5; D might be TRBD2 (6 bases). Trimming stripped 3 bases from V and 1 base from J, with 12 bases between. CDR1 is SQVTM, CDR2 ANQGSEA, per germline. This CDR3 has 14 amino acids. CDR3 in DNA: TGCAGCGTTGACTTAGCGGCAGCCCAAGAGACCCAGTACTTC. Protein: CSVDLAAAQETQYF.

This chain links TRBV29-1 with TRBJ2-7; 8 positions match TRBD2. V trimming: 7 bases; J trimming: 6 bases; junction bases outside the gene matches: 8. CDR1 SQVTM and CDR2 ANQGSEA come from the germline V gene. This CDR3 contains 12 residues. The CDR3 spells CSGHSGSGEQYF. The CDR3 DNA reads TGCAGCGGCCACAGCGGGAGTGGCGAGCAGTACTTC.

The V gene is TRBV29-1, the J gene TRBJ1-2; D perhaps matches TRBD1 (5 bases). From germline, CDR1 is SQVTM and CDR2 ANQGSEA. Trimming left V 3 bases short and J 2 bases short, with 10 bases between. CDR3 length: 13 residues. CDR3 amino acids: CSVDKDTNYGYTF. CDR3 DNA sequence: TGCAGCGTTGATAAGGACACCAACTATGGCTACACCTTC.

The chain couples TRBV9 to TRBJ2-5; 8 positions match TRBD1. Trimming removed 2 bases from V and 4 bases from J; junction bases left unmatched: 4. CDR3 length: 14 residues. Per germline, CDR1 SGDLS and CDR2 YYNGEE. This CDR3 reads CASSVPDRAETQYF. The CDR3 nucleotides are TGTGCCAGCAGCGTCCCGGACAGGGCAGAGACCCAGTACTTC.

This clonotype was observed once. The chain is built from TRBV12-5 and TRBJ2-3; 9 nucleotides line up with TRBD1. CDR1 and CDR2 (germline): LGHNT, FRNRAP. The CDR3 length is 17 residues. The V and J ends lost 1 base and 2 bases, in that order; junction bases with no gene match: 7. The DNA of the CDR3 is TGTGCTAGTGGTTTGGCCACGACAGGGGGTCTCACAGATACGCAGTATTTT. It is translated as CASGLATTGGLTDTQYF.

The V gene is TRBV3-1, the J gene TRBJ2-5; D may be TRBD2 (5 bases). Trimming cost V 5 bases and J 1 base, with 14 bases left between them. There are 15 residues in the CDR3. Germline CDR1 is LGHDT and CDR2 is YNNKEL (reference sequence). CDR3 sequence (DNA): TGTGCCAGCAGCGCATCACCGGGAATCCAAGAGACCCAGTACTTC. This translates into CASSASPGIQETQYF.

J is TRBJ1-2 and V is TRBV29-1; tentative D call: TRBD1 (5 bases). Germline V gene sequence: CDR1 SQVTM, CDR2 ANQGSEA. The CDR3 has 11 amino acids. The germline V and J ends were trimmed by 7 bases and 4 bases, with 10 bases remaining between them. The CDR3 nucleotides read TGCAGCGCCTGGGGGTCCTATGGCTACACCTTC. It encodes CSAWGSYGYTF.

The J gene is TRBJ1-2, the V gene TRBV20-1; no definite D call. V lost 6 bases and J lost 7, with 21 bases in between. CDR3 length: 14 amino acids. Germline V gene data show CDR1 as DFQATT and CDR2 as SNEGSKA (reference sequence). CDR3 sequence reads: CSATPPWARGGYTF. CDR3 DNA sequence: TGCAGTGCAACCCCCCCTTGGGCCCGTGGTGGCTACACCTTC.

The chain recombines TRBV7-8 with TRBJ1-1, with 7 nucleotides matching TRBD1. Germline trimming cut 2 bases from V and 1 base from J; bases unmatched to any gene: 1. The germline gives CDR1 SGHVS, CDR2 FQNEAQ. CDR3 length: 14 residues. The CDR3 sequence: CASSLQGGNTEAFF. The CDR3 nucleotides are TGTGCCAGCAGCTTACAGGGGGGGAACACTGAAGCTTTCTTT.

The chain combines TRBV7-9 with TRBJ2-7, with D possibly TRBD2 on 5 matching bases. Per germline, CDR1 SEHNR and CDR2 FQNEAQ (reference sequence). The CDR3 is 14 amino acids. V lost 5 bases to trimming and J lost 3 bases, with 14 bases between them. The CDR3 spells CASSPPQGSYEQYF. DNA for the CDR3: TGTGCCAGCAGCCCGCCGCAAGGGAGCTACGAGCAGTACTTC.

The chain couples TRBV7-9 to TRBJ1-2, with TRBD1 matching over 9 bases. The CDR3 totals 14 residues. Trimming cost V 0 bases and J 7 bases; bases outside gene matches: 3. CDR1 and CDR2 from the germline V gene are SEHNR and FQNEAQ (reference sequence). The CDR3 DNA reads as TGTGCCAGCAGCTTAGCAACAGGGGGCGGTGGCTACACCTTC. Its protein product is CASSLATGGGGYTF.

V and J are TRBV5-1 and TRBJ2-7; D is uncertain. Germline CDR1 reads SGHRS; CDR2 reads YFSETQ. Trimming cost V 2 bases and J 2 bases, with 11 bases left between them. The CDR3 is 14 residues long. In nucleotides, the CDR3 is TGCGCCAGCAGCTTCGGAAGTTTTACCTACGAGCAGTACTTC. Translation gives CASSFGSFTYEQYF.

The gene calls are TRBV23-1 and TRBJ2-7, with no clear D. TRBV23-1 is identified as an open reading frame with a role that is uncertain. Deletions cut 6 bases from V and 6 bases from J, with 12 bases between. The CDR3 sequence is 12 residues long. The CDR3 sequence is CASSPSVREQYF. CDR3 nucleotides: TGCGCCAGCAGCCCCAGCGTCCGCGAGCAGTACTTC.

The genes are TRBV7-9 and TRBJ2-1; D is undetermined. The CDR3 has 12 amino acids. V was pared by 5 bases and J by 8 bases, with 10 bases between. Looked up from germline, CDR1 is SEHNR and CDR2 is FQNEAQ (reference sequence). CDR3 DNA: TGTGCCAGCAGCCCGTGGAGCGATGAGCAGTTCTTC. Translated, it gives CASSPWSDEQFF.

The rearrangement uses TRBV7-3 and TRBJ2-3; TRBD2 matches at 8 bases. The germline V gene encodes CDR1 SGHTA and CDR2 FQGTGA. This CDR3 is built from 18 residues. Trimming at V came to 5 bases and at J to 1 base, leaving 14 bases not matched to a gene. The CDR3 DNA sequence: TGTGCCAGCAGCCACCCCCTATCTCCGACTAGCGGCACAGATACGCAGTATTTT. It yields the protein CASSHPLSPTSGTDTQYF.

The CDR3: CASSQVTSSNEQFF. CDR3 DNA: TGCGCCAGCAGCCAAGTCACCTCTTCCAATGAGCAGTTCTTC. This chain connects TRBV4-3 to TRBJ2-1; D call uncertain. Between the trimmed V and J ends, which lost 1 base and 6 bases, there was a span of 10 bases. The length of the CDR3 is 14 residues. Germline V gene sequence: CDR1 LGHNA, CDR2 YSLEER.